The 24 T cell receptor beta chains below were found in one sample sequenced in a study of blood T cell repertoires in COVID-19. Assay used: immunoSEQ multiplex PCR; TCRdb lists only in-frame clones, some missing. Among just over 350,000 clones listed, about 90% were seen once. The sample consisted of PBMCs or T cells enriched from blood (not recorded which). The receptors originated from a woman in her twenties or thirties who had recovered from COVID-19.

This clone appeared once. The CDR3 DNA reads TGTGCCAGCAGAAGGGGCCTGACGAACACCGGGGAGCTGTTTTTT. This sequence encodes CASRRGLTNTGELFF. The V gene is TRBV2, the J gene TRBJ2-2, with D possibly TRBD1 on 5 matching bases. Trimming shortened V by 6 bases and J by 0 bases, and 11 bases separated the two germline ends. This CDR3 contains 15 residues. Germline V gene sequence: CDR1 SNHLY, CDR2 FYNNEI.

This chain joins TRBV2 and TRBJ2-7; D is possibly TRBD1 (6 bases). V lost 7 bases and J 7 bases, leaving 20 bases between the germline ends. There are 14 residues in the CDR3. From germline, CDR1 is SNHLY and CDR2 FYNNEI. CDR3 sequence (DNA): TGTGCCAGCATCGGACAGCCCCAGAGTCGAGAGCAGTACTTC. This gives the protein CASIGQPQSREQYF.

The V and J genes are TRBV19 and TRBJ1-2, with a tentative D call TRBD1 (5 bases). V was trimmed by 4 bases and J by 2 bases, leaving 11 bases between them. This CDR3 has 14 amino acids. CDR1 is LNHDA, CDR2 SQIVND, per germline (reference sequence). In DNA form, the CDR3 reads TGTGCCAGTAGTACAGGGTGGGGCAACTATGGCTACACCTTC. Protein product: CASSTGWGNYGYTF.

The V call is TRBV28, the J call TRBJ1-1, with D unresolved. This CDR3 region has 11 residues. CDR1 is MDHEN and CDR2 is SYDVKM in the germline V gene. Trimming removed 3 bases from V and 8 bases from J, with 7 bases in between. The CDR3 protein is CASSFRLEAFF. The DNA for the CDR3 is TGTGCCAGCAGTTTCCGGTTAGAAGCTTTCTTT.

The rearrangement uses TRBV19 and TRBJ2-1; 11 bases align to TRBD2. CDR1 is LNHDA and CDR2 is SQIVND in the germline V gene (reference sequence). V shed 4 bases, J shed 4 bases, and the junction held 3 bases outside the gene matches. The CDR3 consists of 15 residues. CDR3 amino acids: CASSTTSGSYNEQFF. The CDR3 coding sequence is TGTGCCAGTAGTACAACTAGCGGGAGTTACAATGAGCAGTTCTTC.

In this sample, this clone turned up once. Other DNA sequences in this sample translate to the same CDR3. The gene calls are TRBV28 and TRBJ1-5; 10 bases align to TRBD1. The CDR3 runs 14 residues. Losses at the gene ends were 6 bases for V and 5 bases for J; bases not matched to a gene: 4. Germline lookup yields CDR1 MDHEN and CDR2 SYDVKM. The CDR3 protein is CASSPGQGDQPQHF. The CDR3, as DNA: TGTGCCAGCAGCCCTGGACAGGGGGATCAGCCCCAGCATTTT.

The CDR3 reads CASSQARVGYTF. Written as DNA, the CDR3 is TGTGCCAGCAGCCAAGCTCGGGTCGGCTACACCTTC. J is TRBJ1-2 and V is TRBV3-1 (or the pseudogene TRBV3-2); no clear D. The CDR3 covers 12 residues. V was shortened by 1 base and J by 8 bases, with 8 bases between the two germline ends. Germline assignment: CDR1 LGHDT and CDR2 YNNKEL (reference sequence).

J is TRBJ2-3 and V is TRBV28; 11 nucleotides align to TRBD2. The V and J ends lost 5 bases and 0 bases, in that order; junction bases with no gene match: 7. Germline CDR1 and CDR2: MDHEN and SYDVKM. The CDR3 length is 17 residues. The CDR3 DNA follows: TGTGCCAGCAGTCCCCAGGGACTAGCGGCTAGCACAGATACGCAGTATTTT. It specifies CASSPQGLAASTDTQYF.

The chain uses TRBV27 and TRBJ2-6, with D hard to call. Germline CDR1 MNHEY, CDR2 SMNVEV (reference sequence). The CDR3 length is 15 residues. V was cut by 6 bases and J by 4 bases, with 13 bases left in between. The CDR3, as DNA: TGTGCCAGCAGACGAGCAGGTTTAGGGGCCAACGTCCTGACTTTC. Translation gives CASRRAGLGANVLTF.

This rearrangement joins TRBV3-1 (or the pseudogene TRBV3-2) to TRBJ1-3; 7 positions match TRBD1. V gave up 3 bases and J gave up 0 bases; unmatched junction bases: 2. This CDR3 region has 15 residues. Germline loops: CDR1 LGHDT, CDR2 YNNKEL (reference sequence). In DNA, the CDR3 is TGTGCCAGCAGCCACGGACAGGTCTCTGGAAACACCATATATTTT. Protein: CASSHGQVSGNTIYF.

This clone was seen a few times. The genes are TRBV7-2 and TRBJ1-5, with D unclear. CDR3 length: 13 amino acids. Trimming cost V 5 bases and J 5 bases, with 10 bases left between them. Germline values: CDR1 SGHTA, CDR2 FQGNSA. CDR3 sequence: CASSPRRDQPQHF. The CDR3 DNA is TGTGCCAGCAGCCCAAGGAGGGATCAGCCCCAGCATTTT.

The CDR3 spells CAWSVDRGYQETQYF. The DNA for the CDR3 is TGTGCCTGGAGTGTGGACAGGGGATACCAAGAGACCCAGTACTTC. V and J are TRBV30 and TRBJ2-5; 9 nucleotides line up with TRBD1. Germline assignment: CDR1 GTSNPN and CDR2 SVGIG (reference sequence). The CDR3 is 15 residues long. The trim removed 0 bases at V and 0 bases at J, leaving 2 bases unmatched.

The chain couples TRBV25-1 to TRBJ1-3, with a possible D match to TRBD1 (6 bases). The V gene's germline CDR1 is MGHDK and CDR2 SYGVNS. Between the trimmed V and J ends, which lost 5 bases and 4 bases, there was a span of 12 bases. The CDR3 length is 14 residues. The CDR3 bases are TGTGCCAGCAGTCCCGACAGGCCGGGAAACACCATATATTTT. Translated: CASSPDRPGNTIYF.

The chain couples TRBV5-3 to TRBJ2-1; TRBD2 matches at 9 bases. TRBV5-3 is assigned to the ORF class and has an uncertain function. After removal of 2 bases from V and 6 bases from J, the junction contained 24 bases not matched to a gene. This CDR3 is 21 amino acids long. This chain's CDR3 is CARSFCGSNLSASGATNEQFF. The DNA of the CDR3 is TGTGCCAGAAGCTTCTGCGGGAGCAATCTTAGTGCTAGCGGGGCTACCAATGAGCAGTTCTTC.

The rearrangement links TRBV11-3 to TRBJ1-3; possible D gene TRBD1, 6 bases. Trimming pared 2 bases from V and 3 bases from J, leaving 14 bases between. Germline V CDR1 and CDR2: SGHNT, YENEEA. The CDR3 has 16 residues. CDR3 DNA sequence: TGTGCCAGCAGCTTATGGGCAGGGGTATTTGGAAACACCATATATTTT. This codes for CASSLWAGVFGNTIYF. Complete variable domain (other parts from reference TRBV11-3 and TRBJ1-3): EAGVVQSPRYKIIEKKQPVAFWCNPISGHNTLYWYLQNLGQGPELLIRYENEEAVDDSQLPKDRFSAERLKGVDSTLKIQPAELGDSAVYLCASSLWAGVFGNTIYFGEGSWLTVV.

A few counts support this clone. The chain uses TRBV5-1 and TRBJ2-7, with a weak D call TRBD2 (7 bases). Germline V gene sequence: CDR1 SGHRS, CDR2 YFSETQ. V was cut by 7 bases and J by 0 bases, with 23 bases left in between. The CDR3 sequence is 17 residues long. The CDR3 loop is CASQKGGSWETSYEQYF. CDR3 sequence (DNA): TGCGCCAGCCAAAAGGGGGGGAGTTGGGAGACCTCCTACGAGCAGTACTTC.

This rearrangement joins TRBV9 to TRBJ2-1, with TRBD2 identical over 15 bases. Germline assignment: CDR1 SGDLS and CDR2 YYNGEE. This CDR3 is 17 amino acids long. The J segment lost 8 bases and the V segment lost 0 bases, leaving 6 bases of the junction unmatched. CDR3 nucleotide sequence: TGTGCCAGCAGCGTAGGGGGACTAGCGGGAGGCCAGGATGAGCAGTTCTTC. As protein: CASSVGGLAGGQDEQFF. Based on the CDR3 plus reference TRBV9 and TRBJ2-1, the full variable domain is DSGVTQTPKHLITATGQRVTLRCSPRSGDLSVYWYQQSLDQGLQFLIQYYNGEERAKGNILERFSAQQFPDLHSELNLSSLELGDSALYFCASSVGGLAGGQDEQFFGPGTRLTVL.

The rearrangement links TRBV2 to TRBJ2-7; TRBD2 aligns across 9 bases. Germline lookup yields CDR1 SNHLY and CDR2 FYNNEI. This CDR3 comprises 14 residues. V lost 7 bases and J lost 6; bases outside the gene matches: 10. The CDR3 nucleotides are TGTGCCAGCATCGTTAGCGGGAGTTCATCCGAGCAGTACTTC. Residues: CASIVSGSSSEQYF.

The J gene is TRBJ1-5, the V gene TRBV6-5, with 11 bases matching TRBD1. This CDR3 is 14 amino acids long. The germline V gene has CDR1 MNHEY and CDR2 SVGAGI. The ends lost 3 bases at V and 7 bases at J; junction bases unmatched: 2. The CDR3 region has the DNA TGTGCCAGCAGTTATGGACAGGGGGCCCAGCCCCAGCATTTT. Its protein is CASSYGQGAQPQHF.

This clone was picked up one time. This chain uses TRBV19 with TRBJ2-7; D uncertain. Trimming pared 1 base from V and 5 bases from J, leaving 9 bases between. Germline V gene data show CDR1 as LNHDA and CDR2 as SQIVND (reference sequence). This CDR3 comprises 13 residues. The CDR3: CASSIVISHEQYF. The CDR3 DNA reads as TGTGCCAGTAGTATAGTTATTTCCCACGAGCAGTACTTC.

This chain links TRBV19 with TRBJ2-3, with 16 bases matching TRBD2. The CDR3 has 21 amino acids. The junction had 9 bases not matched to a gene; V was cut back by 0 bases and J by 0 bases. Germline CDR1 is LNHDA and CDR2 is SQIVND (reference sequence). CDR3 nucleotide sequence: TGTGCCAGTAGTATAGATTACGATCCGGGACTAGCGGGGGGGAGCACAGATACGCAGTATTTT. Translation: CASSIDYDPGLAGGSTDTQYF.

The V gene is TRBV9, the J gene TRBJ2-7, with 7 nucleotides matching TRBD2. Trimming at V came to 4 bases and at J to 6 bases, leaving 4 bases not matched to a gene. This CDR3 spans 12 amino acids. Germline V lookup: CDR1 SGDLS, CDR2 YYNGEE. For the CDR3, the DNA is TGTGCCAGCAGCACACGGACTAGCGAGCAGTACTTC. This gives the protein CASSTRTSEQYF.

The chain links TRBV14 to TRBJ1-5, with TRBD1 matching over 7 bases. This CDR3 region has 15 residues. After removal of 1 base from V and 5 bases from J, the junction contained 5 bases not matched to a gene. Germline assignment: CDR1 SGHDN and CDR2 FVKESK. The CDR3 coding sequence is TGTGCCAGCAGCCAAGGACAGGGCGGCCATCAGCCCCAGCATTTT. Translating gives CASSQGQGGHQPQHF.

CDR3 region: CASRQGDGYTF. CDR3 nucleotides: TGTGCCAGCAGACAGGGGGATGGCTACACCTTC. This rearrangement joins TRBV7-9 to TRBJ1-2; 8 bases align to TRBD1. Germline V lookup: CDR1 SEHNR, CDR2 FQNEAQ (reference sequence). The CDR3 spans 11 residues. V was clipped by 6 bases and J by 6 bases; unmatched bases: 0.